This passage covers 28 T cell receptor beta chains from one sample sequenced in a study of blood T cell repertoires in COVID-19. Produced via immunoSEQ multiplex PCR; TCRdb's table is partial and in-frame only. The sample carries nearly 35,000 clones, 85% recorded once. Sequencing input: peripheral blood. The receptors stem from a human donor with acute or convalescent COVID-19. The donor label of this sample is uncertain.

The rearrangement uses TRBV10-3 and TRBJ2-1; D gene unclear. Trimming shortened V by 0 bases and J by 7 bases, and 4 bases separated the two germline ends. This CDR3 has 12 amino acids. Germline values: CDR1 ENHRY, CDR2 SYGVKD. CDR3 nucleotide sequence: TGTGCCATCAGTGAGTCGCGGAATGAGCAGTTCTTC. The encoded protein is CAISESRNEQFF.

CDR3 residues: CASSFGTKDTQYF. The CDR3 nucleotides are TGTGCCAGCAGCTTCGGGACTAAGGATACGCAGTATTTT. The chain employs TRBV9 and TRBJ2-3, with 7 nucleotides matching TRBD2. CDR3 length equals 13 residues. Trimming at V came to 4 bases and at J to 6 bases, leaving 5 bases not matched to a gene. Germline V gene data show CDR1 as SGDLS and CDR2 as YYNGEE.

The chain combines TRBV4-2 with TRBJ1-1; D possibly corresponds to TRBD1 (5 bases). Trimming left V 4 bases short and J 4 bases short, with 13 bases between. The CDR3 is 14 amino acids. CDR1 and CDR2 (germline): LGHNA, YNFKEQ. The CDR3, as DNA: TGTGCCAGCAGCCCTCAGATCGGGGGCACTGAAGCTTTCTTT. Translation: CASSPQIGGTEAFF.

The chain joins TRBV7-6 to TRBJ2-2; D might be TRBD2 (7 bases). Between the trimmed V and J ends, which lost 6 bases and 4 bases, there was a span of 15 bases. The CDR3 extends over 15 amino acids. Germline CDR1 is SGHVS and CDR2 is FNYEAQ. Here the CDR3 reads CASRPGGQGTGELFF. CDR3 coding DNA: TGTGCCAGCAGGCCCGGGGGGCAGGGCACCGGGGAGCTGTTTTTT.

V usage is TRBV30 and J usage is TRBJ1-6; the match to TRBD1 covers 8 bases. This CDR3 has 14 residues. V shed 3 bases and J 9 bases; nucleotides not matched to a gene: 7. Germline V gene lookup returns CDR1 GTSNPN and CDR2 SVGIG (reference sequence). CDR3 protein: CAWSGGQVISPLHF. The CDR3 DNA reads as TGTGCCTGGAGCGGGGGACAGGTCATTTCACCCCTCCACTTT. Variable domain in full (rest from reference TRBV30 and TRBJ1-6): SQTIHQWPATLVQPVGSPLSLECTVEGTSNPNLYWYRQAAGRGLQLLFYSVGIGQISSEVPQNLSASRPQDRQFILSSKKLLLSDSGFYLCAWSGGQVISPLHFGNGTRLTVT.

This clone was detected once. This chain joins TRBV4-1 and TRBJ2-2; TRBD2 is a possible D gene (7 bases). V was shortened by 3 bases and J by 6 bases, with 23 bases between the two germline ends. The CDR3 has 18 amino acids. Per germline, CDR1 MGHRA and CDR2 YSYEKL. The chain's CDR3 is CASSHEGGARERSGELFF. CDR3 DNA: TGCGCCAGCAGCCACGAGGGGGGGGCTAGGGAGCGGTCCGGGGAGCTGTTTTTT.

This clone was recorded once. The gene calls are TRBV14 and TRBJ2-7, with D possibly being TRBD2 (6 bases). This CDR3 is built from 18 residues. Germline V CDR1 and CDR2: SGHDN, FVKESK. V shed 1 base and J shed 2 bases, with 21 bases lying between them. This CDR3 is CASSQGVGKAGIPYEQYF. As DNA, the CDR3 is TGTGCCAGCAGCCAAGGAGTCGGTAAAGCGGGCATTCCCTACGAGCAGTACTTC.

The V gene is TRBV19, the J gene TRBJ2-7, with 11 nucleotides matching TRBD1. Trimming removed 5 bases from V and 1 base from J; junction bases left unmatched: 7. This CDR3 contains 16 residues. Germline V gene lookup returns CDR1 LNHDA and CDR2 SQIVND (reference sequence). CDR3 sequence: CASSVHGTGGSYEQYF. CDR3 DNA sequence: TGTGCCAGTAGTGTTCACGGGACAGGGGGATCCTACGAGCAGTACTTC.

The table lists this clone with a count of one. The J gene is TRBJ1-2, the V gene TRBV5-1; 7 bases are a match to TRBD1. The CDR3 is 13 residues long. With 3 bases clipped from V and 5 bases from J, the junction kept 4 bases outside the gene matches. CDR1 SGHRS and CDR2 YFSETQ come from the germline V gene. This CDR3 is CASSWDSGYGYTF. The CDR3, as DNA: TGCGCCAGCAGCTGGGACAGTGGATATGGCTACACCTTC. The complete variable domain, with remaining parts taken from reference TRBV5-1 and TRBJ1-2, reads KAGVTQTPRYLIKTRGQQVTLSCSPISGHRSVSWYQQTPGQGLQFLFEYFSETQRNKGNFPGRFSGRQFSNSRSEMNVSTLELGDSALYLCASSWDSGYGYTFGSGTRLTVV.

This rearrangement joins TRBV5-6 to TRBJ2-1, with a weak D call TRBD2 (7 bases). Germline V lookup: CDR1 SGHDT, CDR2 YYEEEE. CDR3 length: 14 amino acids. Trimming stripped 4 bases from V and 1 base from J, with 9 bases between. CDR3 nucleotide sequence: TGTGCCAGCAGCAGGGGGGGTTCCTACAATGAGCAGTTCTTC. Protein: CASSRGGSYNEQFF.

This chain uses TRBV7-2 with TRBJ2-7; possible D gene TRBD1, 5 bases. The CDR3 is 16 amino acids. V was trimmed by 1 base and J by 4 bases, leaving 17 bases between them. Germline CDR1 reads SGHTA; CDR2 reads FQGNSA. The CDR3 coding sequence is TGTGCCAGCAGCTTAGAGGGGCAGATCCGTTCTTACGAGCAGTACTTC. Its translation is CASSLEGQIRSYEQYF.

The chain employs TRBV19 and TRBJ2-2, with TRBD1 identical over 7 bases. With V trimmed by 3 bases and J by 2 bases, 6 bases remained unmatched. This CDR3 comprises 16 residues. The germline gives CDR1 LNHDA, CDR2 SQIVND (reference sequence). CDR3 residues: CASSILDRENTGELFF. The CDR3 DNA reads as TGTGCCAGTAGTATCCTCGACAGGGAAAACACCGGGGAGCTGTTTTTT.

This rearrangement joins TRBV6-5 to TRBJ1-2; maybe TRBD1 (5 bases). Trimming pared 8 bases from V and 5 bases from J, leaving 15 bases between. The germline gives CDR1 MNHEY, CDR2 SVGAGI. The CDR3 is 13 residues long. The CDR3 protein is CASQGTSFYGYTF. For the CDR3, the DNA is TGTGCCAGCCAGGGAACTAGCTTTTATGGCTACACCTTC.

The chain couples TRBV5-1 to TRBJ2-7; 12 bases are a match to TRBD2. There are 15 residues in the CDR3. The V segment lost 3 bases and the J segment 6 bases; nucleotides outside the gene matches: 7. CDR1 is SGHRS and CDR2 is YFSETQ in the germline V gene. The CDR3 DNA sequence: TGCGCCAGCAGCTCCCTAGCGGGAGGGCCGATCGAGCAGTACTTC. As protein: CASSSLAGGPIEQYF.

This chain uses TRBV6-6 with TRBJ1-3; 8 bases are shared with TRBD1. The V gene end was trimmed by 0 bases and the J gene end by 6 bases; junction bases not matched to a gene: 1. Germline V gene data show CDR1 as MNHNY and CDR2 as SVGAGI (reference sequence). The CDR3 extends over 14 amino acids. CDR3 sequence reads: CASSYSTGANTIYF. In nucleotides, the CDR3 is TGTGCCAGCAGTTACTCGACAGGGGCAAACACCATATATTTT.

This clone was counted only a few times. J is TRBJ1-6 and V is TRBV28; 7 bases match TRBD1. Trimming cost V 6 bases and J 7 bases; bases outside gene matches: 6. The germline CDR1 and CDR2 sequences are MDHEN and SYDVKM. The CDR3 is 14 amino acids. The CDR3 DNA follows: TGTGCCAGCAGATACAGGGGAGCGAATTCACCCCTCCACTTT. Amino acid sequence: CASRYRGANSPLHF.

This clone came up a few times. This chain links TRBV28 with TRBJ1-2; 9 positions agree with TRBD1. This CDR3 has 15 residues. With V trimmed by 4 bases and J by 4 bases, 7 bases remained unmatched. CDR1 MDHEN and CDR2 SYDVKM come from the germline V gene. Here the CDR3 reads CASSSGQGLFYGYTF. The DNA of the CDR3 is TGTGCCAGCAGTTCTGGACAGGGGTTGTTCTATGGCTACACCTTC.

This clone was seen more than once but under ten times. CDR3 sequence reads: CASSPRGQLTNTEAFF. The CDR3 DNA sequence: TGTGCCAGCTCACCAAGGGGACAGCTCACTAACACTGAAGCTTTCTTT. The chain couples TRBV18 to TRBJ1-1; 7 bases agree with TRBD1. This CDR3 comprises 16 residues. J was trimmed by 2 bases and V by 2 bases; bases with no gene match: 8. Germline values: CDR1 KGHSH, CDR2 LQKENI.

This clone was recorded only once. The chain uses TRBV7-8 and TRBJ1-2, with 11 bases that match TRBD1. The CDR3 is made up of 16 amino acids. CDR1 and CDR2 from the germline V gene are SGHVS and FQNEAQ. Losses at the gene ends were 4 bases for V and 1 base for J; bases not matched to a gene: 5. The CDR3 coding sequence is TGTGCCAGCAGCTGGACAGGGGGCCAGGGTAACTATGGCTACACCTTC. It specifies CASSWTGGQGNYGYTF.

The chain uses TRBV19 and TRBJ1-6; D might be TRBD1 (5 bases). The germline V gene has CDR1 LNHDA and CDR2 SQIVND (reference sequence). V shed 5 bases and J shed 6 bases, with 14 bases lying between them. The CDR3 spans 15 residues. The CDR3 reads CASSPRAEINSPLHF. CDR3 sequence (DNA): TGTGCCAGTAGTCCCAGGGCGGAAATTAATTCACCCCTCCACTTT.

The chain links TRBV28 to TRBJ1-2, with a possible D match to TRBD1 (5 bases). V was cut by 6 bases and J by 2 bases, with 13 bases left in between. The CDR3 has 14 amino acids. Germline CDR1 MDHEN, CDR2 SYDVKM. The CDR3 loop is CASRVTGQNYGYTF. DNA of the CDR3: TGTGCCAGCAGAGTTACAGGCCAAAACTATGGCTACACCTTC.

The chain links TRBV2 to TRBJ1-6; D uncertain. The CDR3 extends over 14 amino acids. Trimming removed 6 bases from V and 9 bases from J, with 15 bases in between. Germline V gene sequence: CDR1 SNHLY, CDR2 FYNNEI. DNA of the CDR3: TGTGCCAGCAGGTTGGGCGTCATGGGTTCACCCCTCCACTTT. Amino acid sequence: CASRLGVMGSPLHF.

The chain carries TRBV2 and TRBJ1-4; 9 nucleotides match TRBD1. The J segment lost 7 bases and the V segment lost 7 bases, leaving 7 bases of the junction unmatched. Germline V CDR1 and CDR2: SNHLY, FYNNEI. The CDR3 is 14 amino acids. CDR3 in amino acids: CASNPGQGVEKLFF. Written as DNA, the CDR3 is TGTGCCAGCAACCCGGGACAGGGTGTTGAAAAACTGTTTTTT.

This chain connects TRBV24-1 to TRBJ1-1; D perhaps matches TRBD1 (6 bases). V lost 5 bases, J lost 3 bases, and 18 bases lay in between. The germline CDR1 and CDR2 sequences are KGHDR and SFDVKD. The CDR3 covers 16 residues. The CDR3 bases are TGTGCCACCAGTGCGGACAGCAACATCGAGGACACTGAAGCTTTCTTT. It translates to CATSADSNIEDTEAFF.

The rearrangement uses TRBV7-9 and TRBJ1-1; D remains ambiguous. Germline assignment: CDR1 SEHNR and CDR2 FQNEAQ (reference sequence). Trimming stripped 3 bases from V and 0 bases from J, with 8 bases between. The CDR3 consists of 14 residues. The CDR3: CASSFAVMNTEAFF. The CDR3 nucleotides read TGTGCCAGCAGCTTCGCGGTCATGAACACTGAAGCTTTCTTT.

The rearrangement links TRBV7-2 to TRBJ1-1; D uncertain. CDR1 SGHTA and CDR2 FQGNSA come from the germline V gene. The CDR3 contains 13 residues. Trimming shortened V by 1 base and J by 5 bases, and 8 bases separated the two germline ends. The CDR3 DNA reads TGTGCCAGCAGCTTAGAACGGGGTACTGAAGCTTTCTTT. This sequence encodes CASSLERGTEAFF.

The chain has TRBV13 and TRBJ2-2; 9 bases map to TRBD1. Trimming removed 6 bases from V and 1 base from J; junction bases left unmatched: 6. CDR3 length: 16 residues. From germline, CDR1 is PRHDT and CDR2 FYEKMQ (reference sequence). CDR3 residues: CASSYLGQGNTGELFF. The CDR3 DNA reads TGTGCCAGCAGTTATTTGGGACAGGGGAACACCGGGGAGCTGTTTTTT.

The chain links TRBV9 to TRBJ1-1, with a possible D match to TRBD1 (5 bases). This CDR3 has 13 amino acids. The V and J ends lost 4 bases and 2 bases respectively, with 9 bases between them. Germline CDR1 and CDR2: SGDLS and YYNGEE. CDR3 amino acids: CASSRQFNTEAFF. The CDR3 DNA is TGTGCCAGCAGCAGACAGTTTAACACTGAAGCTTTCTTT.